The sequence of this T cell receptor beta chain was determined in a study of PD-L1 blockade in urothelial cancer. Study context: Around 2014, patients got going on atezolizumab, taking 1,200 mg intravenously every 3 weeks.

The method was immunoSEQ multiplex PCR; TCRdb's version includes in-frame clones alone and lacks a portion of them. Of 85,000 to 100,000 clones in the sample, approximately 90% are singletons; the top ten hold roughly 10%. Germline V gene sequence: CDR1 KGHSH, CDR2 LQKENI. V was pared by 3 bases and J by 2 bases, with 4 bases of the junction left unmatched. The CDR3 spans 15 residues. J is TRBJ1-1 and V is TRBV18, with 9 positions matching TRBD1. Sequenced here: PBMCs, sampled around atezolizumab (anti-PD-L1) treatment. The TCR originated in a man aged 55 to 70 with urothelial cancer. CDR3 nucleotide sequence: TGTGCCAGCTCACCCGGGACAGGGTCCAACACTGAAGCTTTCTTT. Residues: CASSPGTGSNTEAFF.